The next 29 T cell receptor beta chains were all read from a single sample in a study of shared clonotypes between healthy human individuals. Here immunoSEQ multiplex PCR was the method, and the copy in TCRdb shows in-frame clones only, minus some. Among 2 million or so clones listed, roughly 95% were seen once. Naive CD8 cells lacked CD45RO, underwent positive selection for CCR7 and left out terminally differentiated effector memory CD45RA+ cells. What was sequenced was naive CD8+ T cells sorted from blood. Receptors originate from a young man in good health.

For this clone: The sample holds other DNA sequences that translate to the same CDR3. J is TRBJ2-7 and V is TRBV13; TRBD1 is a possible D gene (5 bases). The CDR3 consists of 14 residues. Germline V gives CDR1 PRHDT, CDR2 FYEKMQ (reference sequence). V lost 0 bases and J 3 bases, leaving 9 bases between the germline ends. CDR3 amino acids: CASSLGQGDYEQYF. CDR3 nucleotide sequence: TGTGCCAGCAGCTTAGGGCAGGGTGACTACGAGCAGTACTTC. The variable domain in full, completed from reference TRBV13 and TRBJ2-7, reads AAGVIQSPRHLIKEKRETATLKCYPIPRHDTVYWYQQGPGQDPQFLISFYEKMQSDKGSIPDRFSAQQFSDYHSELNMSSLELGDSALYFCASSLGQGDYEQYFGPGTRLTVT.

In the case of this clone: Additional DNA sequences in this sample encode the identical CDR3. The J gene is TRBJ2-7, the V gene TRBV6-1, with a weak D call TRBD2 (6 bases). The ends were cut back, 1 base at V and 2 bases at J, with 9 bases in the middle. The CDR3 has 14 residues. Germline lookup yields CDR1 MNHNS and CDR2 SASEGT. CDR3 sequence: CASSEGGVTYEQYF. The CDR3, as DNA: TGTGCCAGCAGTGAAGGCGGGGTTACCTACGAGCAGTACTTC.

This chain links TRBV7-2 with TRBJ2-7; weak D call: TRBD2 (5 bases). The CDR3 is 16 amino acids. The ends were cut back, 5 bases at V and 0 bases at J, with 17 bases in the middle. CDR1 is SGHTA and CDR2 is FQGNSA in the germline V gene. CDR3 DNA sequence: TGTGCCAGCAGCCGCCGAGTGGGCGGGCCCTCCTACGAGCAGTACTTC. This sequence encodes CASSRRVGGPSYEQYF.

This chain links TRBV5-4 with TRBJ1-2, with D tentatively TRBD1 (6 bases). Trimming removed 2 bases from V and 4 bases from J, with 15 bases in between. This CDR3 has 15 amino acids. Germline-derived CDR1 and CDR2 are SGHNT and YYREEE (reference sequence). The CDR3 reads CASSFRGADGYGYTF. The CDR3 DNA follows: TGTGCCAGCAGCTTTCGGGGGGCGGATGGCTATGGCTACACCTTC. The whole variable domain, remainder taken from reference TRBV5-4 and TRBJ1-2, is ETGVTQSPTHLIKTRGQQVTLRCSSQSGHNTVSWYQQALGQGPQFIFQYYREEENGRGNFPPRFSGLQFPNYSSELNVNALELDDSALYLCASSFRGADGYGYTFGSGTRLTVV.

CDR3 bases: TGTGCCAGCAGTTTACCGCCCAGGGGGCAGCTTAATTCACCCCTCCACTTT. Translated: CASSLPPRGQLNSPLHF. This rearrangement joins TRBV27 to TRBJ1-6, with 8 bases aligning to TRBD1. With V trimmed by 2 bases and J by 6 bases, 9 bases remained unmatched. Germline CDR1 MNHEY, CDR2 SMNVEV (reference sequence). CDR3 length: 17 amino acids.

This clone was seen just once. The chain uses TRBV9 and TRBJ1-3; no definite D call. V lost 2 bases and J 1 base, leaving 13 bases between the germline ends. This CDR3 has 16 residues. Germline-derived CDR1 and CDR2 are SGDLS and YYNGEE. This CDR3 is CASSVGFGLSGNTIYF. CDR3 coding DNA: TGTGCCAGCAGCGTGGGTTTCGGCCTATCTGGAAACACCATATATTTT. The full variable domain, with the rest looked up from reference TRBV9 and TRBJ1-3, is DSGVTQTPKHLITATGQRVTLRCSPRSGDLSVYWYQQSLDQGLQFLIQYYNGEERAKGNILERFSAQQFPDLHSELNLSSLELGDSALYFCASSVGFGLSGNTIYFGEGSWLTVV.

This chain joins TRBV6-1 and TRBJ2-3; TRBD2 matches 7 bases. V trimming: 0 bases; J trimming: 9 bases; junction bases outside the gene matches: 15. Germline values: CDR1 MNHNS, CDR2 SASEGT. The CDR3 length is 17 residues. The chain's CDR3 is CASSEAPGGRVGRTQYF. The CDR3 coding sequence is TGTGCCAGCAGTGAAGCGCCGGGCGGGAGAGTCGGCCGGACGCAGTATTTT.

The chain employs TRBV5-6 and TRBJ2-7, with D perhaps matching TRBD1 (5 bases). Germline V gene sequence: CDR1 SGHDT, CDR2 YYEEEE. V was pared by 3 bases and J by 3 bases, with 13 bases between. CDR3 length: 14 amino acids. CDR3 residues: CASSSLTDFYEQYF. The CDR3 DNA follows: TGTGCCAGCAGCTCCCTGACAGATTTCTACGAGCAGTACTTC.

This clone was seen once. This sequence joins TRBV7-9 and TRBJ2-5; 10 bases agree with TRBD2. This CDR3 is built from 16 residues. V was pared by 2 bases and J by 5 bases, with 8 bases of the junction left unmatched. The germline CDR1 and CDR2 sequences are SEHNR and FQNEAQ (reference sequence). In DNA, the CDR3 is TGTGCCAGCAGCTTAAAGGGAGCGGGGGGGCCGGAGACCCAGTACTTC. Translated, it gives CASSLKGAGGPETQYF.

This chain uses TRBV9 with TRBJ2-7, with D perhaps being TRBD1 or TRBD2 (6 bases each). The CDR3 loop spans 14 amino acids. The V end lost 0 bases, the J end lost 6 bases, and 13 bases lay between the germline ends. Germline V lookup: CDR1 SGDLS, CDR2 YYNGEE. The CDR3 DNA is TGTGCCAGCAGCGTAGTAGGGGGAGCGGGCGAGCAGTACTTC. It is translated as CASSVVGGAGEQYF.

The chain links TRBV7-9 to TRBJ2-6; no clear D gene. This CDR3 contains 15 residues. The germline CDR1 and CDR2 sequences are SEHNR and FQNEAQ (reference sequence). Trimming cost V 5 bases and J 1 base, with 9 bases left between them. As DNA, the CDR3 is TGTGCCAGCAGCCATGTGGAGTCTGGGGCCAACGTCCTGACTTTC. It translates to CASSHVESGANVLTF.

The chain combines TRBV6-5 with TRBJ2-1; 7 bases are a match to TRBD1. From germline, CDR1 is MNHEY and CDR2 SVGAGI. The CDR3 has 13 residues. J gave up 8 bases and V 7 bases, and 8 bases lay outside the gene matches. CDR3: CASNLYRGDEQFF. CDR3 nucleotide sequence: TGTGCCAGCAACCTCTACAGGGGCGATGAGCAGTTCTTC.

The chain recombines TRBV6-5 with TRBJ2-7; D is perhaps TRBD2 (5 bases). This CDR3 spans 14 amino acids. V lost 0 bases to trimming and J lost 2 bases, with 8 bases between them. Looked up from germline, CDR1 is MNHEY and CDR2 is SVGAGI. The CDR3: CASSYSMEAYEQYF. The CDR3 DNA reads as TGTGCCAGCAGTTACTCGATGGAGGCCTACGAGCAGTACTTC.

J is TRBJ2-3 and V is TRBV5-1, with D possibly TRBD2 on 6 matching bases. CDR1 is SGHRS and CDR2 is YFSETQ in the germline V gene. Trimming left V 0 bases short and J 4 bases short, with 15 bases between. The CDR3 spans 16 residues. CDR3 in DNA: TGCGCCAGCAGCTTGGCCGAATATAGCGGATCAGATACGCAGTATTTT. This gives the protein CASSLAEYSGSDTQYF.

This sequence joins TRBV27 and TRBJ1-6; 10 positions agree with TRBD1. V was clipped by 10 bases and J by 7 bases; unmatched bases: 13. This CDR3 is 16 amino acids long. Germline lookup yields CDR1 MNHEY and CDR2 SMNVEV (reference sequence). Written as DNA, the CDR3 is TGTGCCAACCACAACGGGACAGGGGCGATGAATTCACCCCTCCACTTT. This translates into CANHNGTGAMNSPLHF.

The rearrangement joins TRBV6-5 to TRBJ2-1; 10 bases line up with TRBD1. This CDR3 has 15 residues. V gave up 3 bases and J gave up 7 bases; unmatched junction bases: 6. Germline CDR1 and CDR2: MNHEY and SVGAGI. CDR3 nucleotides: TGTGCCAGCAGTTATACGGGACAGGGGTGGAATGAGCAGTTCTTC. Residues: CASSYTGQGWNEQFF.

The chain is built from TRBV7-2 and TRBJ1-1, with D perhaps matching TRBD1 (5 bases). The CDR3 sequence is 16 residues long. CDR1 and CDR2 (germline): SGHTA, FQGNSA. Trimming stripped 1 base from V and 3 bases from J, with 15 bases between. The CDR3 sequence: CASSLDWQGGDTEAFF. Here the CDR3 DNA reads TGTGCCAGCAGCTTAGATTGGCAGGGCGGAGACACTGAAGCTTTCTTT.

The chain has TRBV27 and TRBJ2-2; 9 nucleotides agree with TRBD2. The germline gives CDR1 MNHEY, CDR2 SMNVEV (reference sequence). The CDR3 runs to 14 residues. The V segment lost 4 bases and the J segment 4 bases; nucleotides outside the gene matches: 1. The CDR3 region has the DNA TGTGCCAGCAGTTGGCGGGGGGGCACCGGGGAGCTGTTTTTT. Protein product: CASSWRGGTGELFF.

The V call is TRBV27, the J call TRBJ1-2; D might be TRBD1 (5 bases). The V and J ends lost 2 bases and 5 bases respectively, with 12 bases between them. The length of the CDR3 is 14 residues. The germline V gene has CDR1 MNHEY and CDR2 SMNVEV (reference sequence). CDR3 in DNA: TGTGCCAGCAGTTTACGGGGGGAAGGGTATGGCTACACCTTC. Its protein is CASSLRGEGYGYTF.

This clone was counted a single time. The chain is built from TRBV5-1 and TRBJ1-2, with D uncertain. The germline V and J ends were trimmed by 5 bases and 3 bases, with 11 bases remaining between them. The V gene's germline CDR1 is SGHRS and CDR2 YFSETQ. There are 13 residues in the CDR3. The CDR3 DNA reads TGCGCCAGCAGTCCAGACAATGACTATGGCTACACCTTC. Encoded protein: CASSPDNDYGYTF. Filled out from reference TRBV5-1 and TRBJ1-2, the complete variable domain reads KAGVTQTPRYLIKTRGQQVTLSCSPISGHRSVSWYQQTPGQGLQFLFEYFSETQRNKGNFPGRFSGRQFSNSRSEMNVSTLELGDSALYLCASSPDNDYGYTFGSGTRLTVV.

The chain recombines TRBV27 with TRBJ2-1, with D possibly called TRBD1 or TRBD2 (6 bases each). This CDR3 has 15 amino acids. Trimming stripped 4 bases from V and 6 bases from J, with 16 bases between. Germline loops: CDR1 MNHEY, CDR2 SMNVEV (reference sequence). Written as DNA, the CDR3 is TGTGCCAGCAGTTCTAGCAGGGGAGGTCGCAATGAGCAGTTCTTC. It codes for CASSSSRGGRNEQFF.

The V gene is TRBV28, the J gene TRBJ2-1, with TRBD2 matching 7 bases. Germline values: CDR1 MDHEN, CDR2 SYDVKM. CDR3 length equals 13 residues. V lost 7 bases to trimming and J lost 5 bases; unmatched junction nucleotides: 5. The CDR3 DNA reads TGTGCCAGCAACGCGGGGGAGCACAATGAGCAGTTCTTC. Protein product: CASNAGEHNEQFF.

This sequence joins TRBV5-8 and TRBJ2-2; 7 bases are a match to TRBD2. The germline gives CDR1 SGHTS, CDR2 YDEGEE. This CDR3 is built from 15 residues. Germline trimming cut 2 bases from V and 10 bases from J; bases unmatched to any gene: 11. The CDR3 reads CASSLAGTPFSELFF. The CDR3 nucleotides read TGTGCCAGCAGCTTAGCGGGGACCCCCTTCTCGGAGCTGTTTTTT.

The chain joins TRBV2 to TRBJ2-1; TRBD2 agrees at 12 bases. The CDR3 spans 20 residues. The V gene's germline CDR1 is SNHLY and CDR2 FYNNEI. V was clipped by 3 bases and J by 0 bases; unmatched bases: 12. The CDR3 loop is CASSDPGTSGLKSSYNEQFF. The CDR3 region has the DNA TGTGCCAGCAGTGACCCCGGGACTAGCGGGCTTAAGAGCTCCTACAATGAGCAGTTCTTC.

The chain carries TRBV13 and TRBJ2-7, with a possible D match to TRBD2 (6 bases). The germline gives CDR1 PRHDT, CDR2 FYEKMQ (reference sequence). This CDR3 is 15 amino acids long. Trimming left V 6 bases short and J 3 bases short, with 18 bases between. The CDR3, as DNA: TGTGCCAGCAGTAGATTGACGGAGGGGAACTACGAGCAGTACTTC. As protein: CASSRLTEGNYEQYF.

On this clone: This CDR3 is also generated by other DNA sequences in the sample. The chain couples TRBV4-1 to TRBJ2-7; 7 bases match TRBD1. Unmatched junction bases numbered 3, after V lost 1 base and J lost 0 bases. The CDR3 covers 15 residues. From germline, CDR1 is MGHRA and CDR2 YSYEKL. CDR3 protein: CASSQVGQSSYEQYF. CDR3 coding DNA: TGCGCCAGCAGCCAAGTGGGACAGAGCTCCTACGAGCAGTACTTC.

The CDR3 loop is CASSEEAGIIYGYTF. CDR3 DNA sequence: TGTGCCAGCAGTGAGGAAGCAGGGATTATCTATGGCTACACCTTC. This chain joins TRBV6-1 and TRBJ1-2; the D gene is possibly TRBD1 (5 bases). V was shortened by 3 bases and J by 4 bases, with 15 bases between the two germline ends. In germline, CDR1 is MNHNS, CDR2 SASEGT. The CDR3 is 15 residues long.

The rearrangement joins TRBV4-3 to TRBJ2-1; TRBD1 agrees at 7 bases. This CDR3 has 15 amino acids. Germline values: CDR1 LGHNA, CDR2 YSLEER. V gave up 1 base and J gave up 3 bases; unmatched junction bases: 3. CDR3 sequence reads: CASSQVGDSYNEQFF. The CDR3 nucleotides are TGCGCCAGCAGCCAAGTCGGGGACAGCTACAATGAGCAGTTCTTC.

The chain links TRBV7-6 to TRBJ2-2; unclear D gene. CDR1 is SGHVS and CDR2 is FNYEAQ in the germline V gene. Between the trimmed V and J ends, which lost 1 base and 0 bases, there was a span of 6 bases. CDR3 length equals 15 residues. The CDR3 reads CASSLEGSNTGELFF. DNA for the CDR3: TGTGCCAGCAGCTTAGAGGGATCGAACACCGGGGAGCTGTTTTTT.